This is a list of T cell receptor beta chains from one sample in a study of cytomegalovirus exposure and HLA in healthy donors. Profiled with immunoSEQ multiplex PCR; TCRdb holds only in-frame clones, not every one. There are around 160,000 clones in the sample; about 90% occur only once, and roughly 3% lies in the top ten. Sequencing input: PBMCs. All receptors derive from a young woman in good health and CMV-seropositive. Each CDR3 is given with its conserved first and last residue. The D gene is left open where the match is weak. Clone size is stated in some rows and not others, as once, few, many or a class when expanded.

CDR3 length	D gene	V gene	clone size	J gene	CDR3 DNA	CDR3 protein
15	TRBD1	TRBV19	NA	TRBJ1-2	TGTGCCAGTAGTCAAATGACAGGGTCAATAAGTGGCTACACCTTC	CASSQMTGSISGYTF
14	NA	TRBV5-4	NA	TRBJ1-2	TGTGCCAGCAGGAACCCGGGACATAACTATGGCTACACCTTC	CASRNPGHNYGYTF
15	NA	TRBV19	once	TRBJ2-2	TGTGCCAGTAGTATAGGACAGAGGAACACCGGGGAGCTGTTTTTT	CASSIGQRNTGELFF
13	TRBD2	TRBV27	NA	TRBJ2-2	TGTGCCAGCATGGGGCGGGGGACCGGGGAGCTGTTTTTT	CASMGRGTGELFF
15	TRBD2	TRBV2	once	TRBJ2-2	TGTGCCAGCAGTGATAGCGGGGGGGCGGACGGGGAGCTGTTTTTT	CASSDSGGADGELFF
16	TRBD2	TRBV27	NA	TRBJ2-7	TGTGCCAGCTTTGGACTAGCGGGAGTCGGGCGCTACGAGCAGTACTTC	CASFGLAGVGRYEQYF
13	NA	TRBV4-1	NA	TRBJ2-3	TGCGCCGCCGGGATAGCGGTTACAGATACGCAGTATTTT	CAAGIAVTDTQYF
16	NA	TRBV18	NA	TRBJ2-1	TGTGCCAGCTCACCACCGGCACAGGGTTTATACAATGAGCAGTTCTTC	CASSPPAQGLYNEQFF
14	TRBD1	TRBV11-2	NA	TRBJ1-2	TGTGCCAGCAGCGCCTACGACAGGGACGCTGGCTACACCTTC	CASSAYDRDAGYTF
14	NA	TRBV6-1	NA	TRBJ1-1	TGTGCCAGCAGTTTGCGAGGGATAGAGACTGAAGCTTTCTTT	CASSLRGIETEAFF
16	TRBD2	TRBV5-1	NA	TRBJ2-3	TGCGCCAGCAGCACGGCTAGCGGGGGGGTCACAGATACGCAGTATTTT	CASSTASGGVTDTQYF
16	TRBD2	TRBV11-2	NA	TRBJ2-1	TGTGCCAGCAGCCCCCCATCCAGCGGGGGCTACAATGAGCAGTTCTTC	CASSPPSSGGYNEQFF
12	NA	TRBV7-2	NA	TRBJ2-2	TGTGCCAGCAGCTTAGTGAGAGGGGAGCTGTTTTTT	CASSLVRGELFF
16	TRBD1	TRBV7-9	NA	TRBJ2-1	TGTGCCAGCAGCTTAGATAGGACAGGCGCCGTGGGGGAACGGTTCTTC	CASSLDRTGAVGERFF
14	TRBD2	TRBV5-1	NA	TRBJ2-1	TGCGCCAGCAGTTTAGCGGGAGGATCAAATGAGCAGTTCTTC	CASSLAGGSNEQFF
17	NA	TRBV5-5	NA	TRBJ2-4	TGTGCCAGCAGCCCCCTCGGCGGAGAGCTAGCCAAAAACATTCAGTACTTC	CASSPLGGELAKNIQYF
17	TRBD2	TRBV7-8	NA	TRBJ2-2	TGTGCCAGCAGATCCACGGAGCGGGAGGGATTTCCCGGGGAGCTGTTTTTT	CASRSTEREGFPGELFF
19	NA	TRBV19	NA	TRBJ1-5	TGTGCCAGTAGTATAGATCTTGTGGCGGCAGGGAAACGCAATCAGCCCCAGCATTTT	CASSIDLVAAGKRNQPQHF
15	TRBD1	TRBV5-1	NA	TRBJ2-2	TGCGCCAGCAGGAGACAGGGGGCGAACACCGGGGAGCTGTTTTTT	CASRRQGANTGELFF
15	TRBD1	TRBV5-6	NA	TRBJ2-5	TGTGCCAGCAGCTTACGGACAGGGCGGCAAGAGACCCAGTACTTC	CASSLRTGRQETQYF
17	TRBD2	TRBV2	NA	TRBJ2-1	TGTGCCAGCAGTGAAGGGACTAGCGGGAGCGCCTACAATGAGCAGTTCTTC	CASSEGTSGSAYNEQFF
16	TRBD1	TRBV2	NA	TRBJ2-7	TGTGCCAGCAGTGAAGCCCCGGGACAGGAGGTCTACGAGCAGTACTTC	CASSEAPGQEVYEQYF
12	NA	TRBV5-6	once	TRBJ1-1	TGTGCCAGCAGCCTGACAGATGCTGAAGCTTTCTTT	CASSLTDAEAFF
17	TRBD2	TRBV5-1	NA	TRBJ2-5	TGCGCCAGCAGCTTGGGGACTAGCGGGAGGGTTTTGGAGACCCAGTACTTC	CASSLGTSGRVLETQYF
11	NA	TRBV27	NA	TRBJ2-5	TGTGCCACGGGAGCGGGCGAGACCCAGTACTTC	CATGAGETQYF
14	TRBD2	TRBV7-2	NA	TRBJ2-7	TGTGCCAGCAGCCGACTAGCGGGAGTCTACGAGCAGTACTTC	CASSRLAGVYEQYF
13	NA	TRBV5-6	NA	TRBJ2-7	TGTGCCAGCAGCTTGGTCTACCTTCGAGAGCAGTACTTC	CASSLVYLREQYF